This T cell receptor (beta chain) was retrieved from a study of cytomegalovirus exposure and HLA in healthy donors. In the study overall: Assignment to the Caucasian-associated ancestry cluster applied to 81% of the approximately 360 genotyped donors. Study-wide points: The listing of 150 to 200 TCR beta chains classed them as cytomegalovirus-associated.

In germline, CDR1 is ENHRY, CDR2 SYGVKD. There are 16 residues in the CDR3. The junction had 3 bases not matched to a gene; V was cut back by 3 bases and J by 0 bases. Points on this clone: Its antigen remains unidentified.

It was with 60 Vbeta and 13 Jbeta primers that the PCR ran. Sequencing was performed with immunoSEQ multiplex PCR; in TCRdb, only in-frame clones are kept and a portion is missing. The sample includes 150,000 to 200,000 clones, just over 70% of them seen just once. This receptor was obtained from a man aged 18 to 35 in good health and CMV-seropositive. This chain links TRBV10-3 with TRBJ2-2, with TRBD1 matching 8 bases. Sequenced input: PBMCs. This chain's CDR3 is CAISEQGGANTGELFF. The CDR3 DNA reads TGTGCCATCAGTGAACAGGGGGGCGCGAACACCGGGGAGCTGTTTTTT.